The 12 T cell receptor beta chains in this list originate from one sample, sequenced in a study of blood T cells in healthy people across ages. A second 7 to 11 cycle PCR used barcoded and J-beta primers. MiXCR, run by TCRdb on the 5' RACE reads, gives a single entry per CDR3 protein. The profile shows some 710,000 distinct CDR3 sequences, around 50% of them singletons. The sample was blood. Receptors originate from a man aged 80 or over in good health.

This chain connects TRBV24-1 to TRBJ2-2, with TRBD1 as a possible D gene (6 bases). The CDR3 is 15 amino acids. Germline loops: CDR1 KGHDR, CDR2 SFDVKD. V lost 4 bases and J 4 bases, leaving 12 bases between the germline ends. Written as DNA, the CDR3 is TGTGCCACCAGTGAATCGGACAGATCCACCGGGGAGCTGTTTTTT. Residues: CATSESDRSTGELFF.

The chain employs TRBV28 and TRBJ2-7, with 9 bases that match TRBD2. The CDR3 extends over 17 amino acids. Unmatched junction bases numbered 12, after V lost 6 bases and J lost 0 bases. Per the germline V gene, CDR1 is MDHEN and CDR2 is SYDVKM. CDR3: CASRPGGAGGSSYEQYF. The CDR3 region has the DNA TGTGCCAGCAGGCCGGGGGGAGCGGGAGGTTCCTCCTACGAGCAGTACTTC.

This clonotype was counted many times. The CDR3 is CASSATGGSGANVLTF. As DNA, the CDR3 is TGTGCCAGCAGCGCAACAGGGGGCTCTGGGGCCAACGTCCTGACTTTC. The chain links TRBV2 to TRBJ2-6; 8 bases fit TRBD1. The CDR3 is 16 amino acids. The ends lost 6 bases at V and 0 bases at J; junction bases unmatched: 4. Germline CDR1 SNHLY, CDR2 FYNNEI.

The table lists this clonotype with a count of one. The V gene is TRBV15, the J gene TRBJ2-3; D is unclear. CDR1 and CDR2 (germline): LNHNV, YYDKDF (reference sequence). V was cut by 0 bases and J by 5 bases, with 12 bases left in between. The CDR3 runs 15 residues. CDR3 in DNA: TGTGCCACCAGCAGAGATCGCGTCCTCGGAGATACGCAGTATTTT. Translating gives CATSRDRVLGDTQYF.

CDR3 sequence (DNA): TGTGCCAGCAGTTTCACGGGGCGTAGGAATGAGCAGTTCTTC. Translating it yields CASSFTGRRNEQFF. The chain joins TRBV27 to TRBJ2-1, with D possibly called TRBD1 or TRBD2 (5 bases each). This CDR3 is built from 14 residues. Per the germline V gene, CDR1 is MNHEY and CDR2 is SMNVEV (reference sequence). Trimming took 3 bases from V and 7 from J, leaving 13 bases between them.

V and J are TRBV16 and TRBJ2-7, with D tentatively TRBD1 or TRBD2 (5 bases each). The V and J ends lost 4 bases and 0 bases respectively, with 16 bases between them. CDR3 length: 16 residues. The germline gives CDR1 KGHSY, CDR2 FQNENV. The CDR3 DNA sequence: TGTGCCAGCAGCCGGGGGTTCCCGGTGAGCTCCTACGAGCAGTACTTC. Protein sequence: CASSRGFPVSSYEQYF.

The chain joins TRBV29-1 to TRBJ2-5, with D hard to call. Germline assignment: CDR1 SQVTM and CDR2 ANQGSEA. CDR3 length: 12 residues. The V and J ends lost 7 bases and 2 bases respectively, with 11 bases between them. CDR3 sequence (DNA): TGCAGCGGTGATGATAATCAAGAGACCCAGTACTTC. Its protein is CSGDDNQETQYF. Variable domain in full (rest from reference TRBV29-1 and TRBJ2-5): SAVISQKPSRDICQRGTSLTIQCQVDSQVTMMFWYRQQPGQSLTLIATANQGSEATYESGFVIDKFPISRPNLTFSTLTVSNMSPEDSSIYLCSGDDNQETQYFGPGTRLLVL.

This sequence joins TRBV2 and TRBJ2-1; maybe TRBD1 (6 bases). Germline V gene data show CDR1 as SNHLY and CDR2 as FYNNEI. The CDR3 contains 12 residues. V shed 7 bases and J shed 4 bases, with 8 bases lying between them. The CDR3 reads CASNDRYNEQFF. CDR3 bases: TGTGCCAGCAATGACAGGTACAATGAGCAGTTCTTC.

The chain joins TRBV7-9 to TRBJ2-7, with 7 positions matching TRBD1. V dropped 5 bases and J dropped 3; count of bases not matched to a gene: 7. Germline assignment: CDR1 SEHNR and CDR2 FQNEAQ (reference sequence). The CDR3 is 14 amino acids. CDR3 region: CASSASDRVYEQYF. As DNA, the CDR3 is TGTGCCAGCAGCGCCAGTGACAGGGTCTACGAGCAGTACTTC.

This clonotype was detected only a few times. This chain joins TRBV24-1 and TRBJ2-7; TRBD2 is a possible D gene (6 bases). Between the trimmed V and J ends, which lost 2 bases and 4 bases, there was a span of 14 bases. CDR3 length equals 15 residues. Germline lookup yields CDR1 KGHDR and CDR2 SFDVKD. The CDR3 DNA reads TGTGCCACCAGTGATTCCATCGGGAGAGTGTACGAGCAGTACTTC. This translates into CATSDSIGRVYEQYF.

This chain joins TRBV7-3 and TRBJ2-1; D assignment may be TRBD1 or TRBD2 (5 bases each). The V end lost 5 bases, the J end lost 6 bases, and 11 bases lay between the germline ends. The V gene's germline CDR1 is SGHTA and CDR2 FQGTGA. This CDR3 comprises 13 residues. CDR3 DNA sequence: TGTGCCAGCAGCGGGGCAGGGAGCAATGAGCAGTTCTTC. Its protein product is CASSGAGSNEQFF.

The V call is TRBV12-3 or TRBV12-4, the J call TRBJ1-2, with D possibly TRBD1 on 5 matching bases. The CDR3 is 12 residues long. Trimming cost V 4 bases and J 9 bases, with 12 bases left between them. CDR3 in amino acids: CASSWRAGSYTF. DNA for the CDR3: TGTGCCAGCAGTTGGCGGGCAGGGAGCTACACCTTC.